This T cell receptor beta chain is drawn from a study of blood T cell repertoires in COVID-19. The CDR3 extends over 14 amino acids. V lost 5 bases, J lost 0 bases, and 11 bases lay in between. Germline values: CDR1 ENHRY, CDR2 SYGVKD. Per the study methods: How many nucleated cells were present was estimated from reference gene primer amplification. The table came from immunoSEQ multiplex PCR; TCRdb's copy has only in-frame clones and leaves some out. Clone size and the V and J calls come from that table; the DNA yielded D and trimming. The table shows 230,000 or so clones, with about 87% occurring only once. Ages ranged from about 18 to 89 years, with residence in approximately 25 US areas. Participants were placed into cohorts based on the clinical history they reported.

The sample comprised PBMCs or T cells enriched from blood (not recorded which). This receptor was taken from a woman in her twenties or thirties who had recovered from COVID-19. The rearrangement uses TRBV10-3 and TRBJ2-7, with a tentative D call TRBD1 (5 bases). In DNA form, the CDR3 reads TGTGCCATCAGTACCCAGACAGTCTCCTACGAGCAGTACTTC. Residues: CAISTQTVSYEQYF.